Shown below are 5 T cell receptor beta chains from a single sample sequenced in a study of blood T cell repertoires in COVID-19. The data were produced by immunoSEQ multiplex PCR, yet TCRdb's version contains in-frame clones alone and is incomplete. The sample has roughly 180,000 clones; around 88% are singletons. Sequenced: peripheral blood. Receptors originate from a woman younger than 45 with acute or convalescent COVID-19.

This chain uses TRBV5-1 with TRBJ1-2, with D perhaps matching TRBD1 (6 bases). This CDR3 region has 14 residues. V lost 0 bases to trimming and J lost 4 bases, with 10 bases between them. The germline gives CDR1 SGHRS, CDR2 YFSETQ. The DNA of the CDR3 is TGCGCCAGCAGCTTGGACAGGGTGACCTATGGCTACACCTTC. This gives the protein CASSLDRVTYGYTF. Using reference TRBV5-1 and TRBJ1-2 for the parts outside the CDR3, the full variable domain is KAGVTQTPRYLIKTRGQQVTLSCSPISGHRSVSWYQQTPGQGLQFLFEYFSETQRNKGNFPGRFSGRQFSNSRSEMNVSTLELGDSALYLCASSLDRVTYGYTFGSGTRLTVV.

The chain uses TRBV6-1 and TRBJ2-5; D may be TRBD1 (6 bases). V was trimmed by 4 bases and J by 4 bases, leaving 13 bases between them. CDR3 size: 14 residues. Germline loops: CDR1 MNHNS, CDR2 SASEGT. The CDR3 loop reads CASSGAGVGETQYF. Written as DNA, the CDR3 is TGTGCCAGCAGTGGAGCAGGGGTGGGAGAGACCCAGTACTTC.

The table lists this clone with a few counts. J is TRBJ2-1 and V is TRBV2; no clear D. This CDR3 is 13 amino acids long. V lost 10 bases and J lost 0, with 10 bases in between. Looked up from germline, CDR1 is SNHLY and CDR2 is FYNNEI. The CDR3 loop is CATDISSYNEQFF. DNA for the CDR3: TGTGCCACCGACATCAGCTCCTACAATGAGCAGTTCTTC.

The CDR3 loop is CASSLVTSTQYF. CDR3 in DNA: TGTGCCAGCAGCTTAGTGACTAGCACGCAGTATTTT. This chain joins TRBV7-9 and TRBJ2-3; 7 positions match TRBD2. The length of the CDR3 is 12 residues. V trimming: 1 base; J trimming: 9 bases; junction bases outside the gene matches: 1. Germline loops: CDR1 SEHNR, CDR2 FQNEAQ (reference sequence). Complete variable domain (other parts from reference TRBV7-9 and TRBJ2-3): DTGVSQNPRHKITKRGQNVTFRCDPISEHNRLYWYRQTLGQGPEFLTYFQNEAQLEKSRLLSDRFSAERPKGSFSTLEIQRTEQGDSAMYLCASSLVTSTQYFGPGTRLTVL.

The chain is built from TRBV3-1 (or the pseudogene TRBV3-2) and TRBJ1-2; 11 bases map to TRBD1. This CDR3 contains 14 residues. Germline V CDR1 and CDR2: LGHDT, YNNKEL (reference sequence). V was clipped by 2 bases and J by 10 bases; unmatched bases: 6. CDR3 in DNA: TGTGCCAGCAGCCAACACCGGGACAGGGGGTACTACACCTTC. Amino acid sequence: CASSQHRDRGYYTF.